The subject of this entry is one TCR beta chain. A junction boundary mismatches the germline segment, possibly from a read error. This record comes from a study of control samples from healthy donors and cancer patients. The CDR3 covers 15 residues. Germline-derived CDR1 and CDR2 are SGHTA and FQGTGA. Only in-frame clones appear in the TCRdb table, and some are missing; sequencing was by immunoSEQ multiplex PCR. Here the sample spans some 120,000 clones, about 90% being singletons. The source is a man aged 18-30 years in good health. Sample: blood. The V and J genes are TRBV7-3 and TRBJ2-2; possibly TRBD2 for D (7 bases). This CDR3 reads CASSITGGSTGELFF. In nucleotides, the CDR3 is TGTGCCAGCAGCATAACGGGGGGCAGCACCGGGGAGCTGTTTTTT.